These 20 T cell receptor beta chains originate from one sample sequenced in a study of OX40 agonist ivuxolimab in advanced cancers. The table came from immunoSEQ multiplex PCR; TCRdb's copy has only in-frame clones and leaves some out. This repertoire shows about 90,000 clones, approximately 90% found once; its top ten account for more than 0.25%. This specimen consisted of CD4+ or CD8+ T cells sorted from blood, obtained in a trial of the OX40 agonist ivuxolimab. All receptors derive from an adult with an advanced solid tumor such as melanoma, head and neck, liver or kidney cancer.

The V gene is TRBV5-4, the J gene TRBJ2-2; D possibly corresponds to TRBD2 (5 bases). There are 14 residues in the CDR3. The V gene lost 5 bases and the J gene lost 2 bases, with 10 bases spanning the gap. Germline V CDR1 and CDR2: SGHNT, YYREEE (reference sequence). The DNA of the CDR3 is TGTGCCAGCAGTGGAGCGGTTAACACCGGGGAGCTGTTTTTT. Its protein product is CASSGAVNTGELFF.

This chain joins TRBV18 and TRBJ2-3, with D uncertain. V was clipped by 4 bases and J by 0 bases, with 11 bases between them. This CDR3 region has 15 residues. CDR1 is KGHSH, CDR2 LQKENI, per germline. CDR3 sequence reads: CASSRQVLSTDTQYF. CDR3 nucleotides: TGTGCCAGCTCACGGCAGGTTTTAAGCACAGATACGCAGTATTTT.

The chain employs TRBV5-1 and TRBJ2-1; 11 bases agree with TRBD2. V lost 0 bases to trimming and J lost 4 bases; unmatched junction nucleotides: 3. Germline-derived CDR1 and CDR2 are SGHRS and YFSETQ. The CDR3 sequence is 16 residues long. CDR3 in amino acids: CASSLGLAGIYNEQFF. CDR3 bases: TGCGCCAGCAGCTTGGGACTAGCGGGAATATACAATGAGCAGTTCTTC.

This clone was recorded once. The chain is built from TRBV4-1 and TRBJ1-4, with 8 positions matching TRBD1. The ends lost 4 bases at V and 4 bases at J; junction bases unmatched: 5. Looked up from germline, CDR1 is MGHRA and CDR2 is YSYEKL. This CDR3 has 15 amino acids. CDR3: CASSPSTGVNEKLFF. For the CDR3, the DNA is TGCGCCAGCAGCCCCTCGACAGGGGTTAATGAAAAACTGTTTTTT.

This clone appeared a single time. The chain employs TRBV5-6 and TRBJ2-5, with no clear D. The CDR3 runs 14 residues. V was cut by 0 bases and J by 5 bases, with 11 bases left in between. Germline CDR1 is SGHDT and CDR2 is YYEEEE. DNA of the CDR3: TGTGCCAGCAGCTTGGAACCTGGGGTCGAGACCCAGTACTTC. Its protein product is CASSLEPGVETQYF. Based on the CDR3 plus reference TRBV5-6 and TRBJ2-5, the full variable domain is DAGVTQSPTHLIKTRGQQVTLRCSPKSGHDTVSWYQQALGQGPQFIFQYYEEEERQRGNFPDRFSGHQFPNYSSELNVNALLLGDSALYLCASSLEPGVETQYFGPGTRLLVL.

The J gene is TRBJ1-5, the V gene TRBV7-2, with no clear D. CDR3 length: 16 amino acids. The germline gives CDR1 SGHTA, CDR2 FQGNSA. Trimming shortened V by 1 base and J by 4 bases, and 14 bases separated the two germline ends. The CDR3 region is CASSLGVGQPNQPQHF. CDR3 bases: TGTGCCAGCAGCTTAGGGGTCGGTCAGCCTAATCAGCCCCAGCATTTT.

As for this clone: Distinct nucleotide sequences in the sample also encode this CDR3. V is TRBV5-1 and J is TRBJ1-4; the D gene is possibly TRBD1 (5 bases). CDR1 and CDR2 (germline): SGHRS, YFSETQ. V lost 1 base and J lost 3, with 10 bases in between. The CDR3 totals 15 residues. CDR3 nucleotides: TGCGCCAGCAGCTTGAGTGGGGCAGCTAATGAAAAACTGTTTTTT. It translates to CASSLSGAANEKLFF.

The V and J genes are TRBV7-9 and TRBJ2-5, with D possibly being TRBD2 (5 bases). Germline V gene lookup returns CDR1 SEHNR and CDR2 FQNEAQ (reference sequence). Trimming took off 5 bases at V and 5 bases at J, with 12 bases between the two ends. This CDR3 has 13 residues. The CDR3 region has the DNA TGTGCCAGCAGCATTGGGAGTATGGAGACCCAGTACTTC. Translated: CASSIGSMETQYF.

The chain combines TRBV28 with TRBJ2-7, with no clear D. V was cut by 1 base and J by 5 bases, with 6 bases left in between. The CDR3 covers 12 residues. Germline loops: CDR1 MDHEN, CDR2 SYDVKM. Here the CDR3 DNA reads TGTGCCAGCAGTTTATCGAGAAACGAGCAGTACTTC. It encodes CASSLSRNEQYF.

The sample holds one count of this clone. This chain links TRBV4-1 with TRBJ1-4; D remains unclear. V lost 0 bases and J lost 7, with 12 bases in between. CDR1 MGHRA and CDR2 YSYEKL come from the germline V gene. The CDR3 is made up of 15 amino acids. The CDR3 protein is CASSQDVRNGEKLFF. The CDR3 DNA reads as TGCGCCAGCAGCCAAGATGTGAGGAATGGTGAAAAACTGTTTTTT.

In DNA form, the CDR3 reads TGTGCCAGCTCACGGACAGCTAACACTGAAGCTTTCTTT. It yields the protein CASSRTANTEAFF. The chain combines TRBV18 with TRBJ1-1, with a tentative D call TRBD1 (6 bases). The V and J ends lost 4 bases and 2 bases respectively, with 8 bases between them. This CDR3 has 13 amino acids. Germline loops: CDR1 KGHSH, CDR2 LQKENI.

The CDR3 DNA reads TGTGCCAGTAGTATCTCGACAGGGGGAGAGACCCAGTACTTC. Protein sequence: CASSISTGGETQYF. The V call is TRBV19, the J call TRBJ2-5; 9 bases line up with TRBD1. V gave up 3 bases and J gave up 4 bases; unmatched junction bases: 3. The CDR3 is made up of 14 amino acids. Germline CDR1 is LNHDA and CDR2 is SQIVND (reference sequence).

This chain links TRBV5-6 with TRBJ2-1, with TRBD1 as a possible D gene (7 bases). CDR1 is SGHDT, CDR2 YYEEEE, per germline. This CDR3 has 15 residues. V gave up 2 bases and J gave up 4 bases, with 13 bases separating them. CDR3 sequence reads: CASSFRGAGYNEQFF. The CDR3 DNA reads as TGTGCCAGCAGCTTCAGGGGGGCGGGTTACAATGAGCAGTTCTTC. The full variable domain, rest sourced from reference TRBV5-6 and TRBJ2-1, is DAGVTQSPTHLIKTRGQQVTLRCSPKSGHDTVSWYQQALGQGPQFIFQYYEEEERQRGNFPDRFSGHQFPNYSSELNVNALLLGDSALYLCASSFRGAGYNEQFFGPGTRLTVL.

V is TRBV4-2 and J is TRBJ2-7, with D tentatively TRBD2 (6 bases). Trimming took 0 bases from V and 2 from J, leaving 14 bases between them. Germline assignment: CDR1 LGHNA and CDR2 YNFKEQ. This CDR3 region has 16 residues. CDR3 coding DNA: TGTGCCAGCAGCCAAGAGGTAGGGACTGGGACCTACGAGCAGTACTTC. This sequence encodes CASSQEVGTGTYEQYF.

The rearrangement joins TRBV6-4 to TRBJ1-1, with D uncertain. Germline CDR1 reads MRHNA; CDR2 reads SNTAGT. V was pared by 3 bases and J by 4 bases, with 12 bases between. The CDR3 loop spans 14 amino acids. CDR3 loop: CASSERGSVTEAFF. The CDR3 coding sequence is TGTGCCAGCAGTGAGCGGGGTAGCGTCACTGAAGCTTTCTTT.

The chain uses TRBV28 and TRBJ1-5; 7 bases match TRBD1. Trimming took 6 bases from V and 5 from J; bases not matched to a gene: 7. Germline V gene lookup returns CDR1 MDHEN and CDR2 SYDVKM. The CDR3 extends over 14 amino acids. Here the CDR3 DNA reads TGTGCCAGCAGCCTGGACAGGTTTGATCAGCCCCAGCATTTT. Translation: CASSLDRFDQPQHF.

The V and J genes are TRBV4-1 and TRBJ2-5, with 7 bases matching TRBD2. The germline gives CDR1 MGHRA, CDR2 YSYEKL. V gave up 5 bases and J gave up 3 bases; unmatched junction bases: 6. The CDR3 length is 14 residues. CDR3 protein: CASSFRLAEETQYF. DNA for the CDR3: TGCGCCAGCAGCTTCAGACTAGCCGAAGAGACCCAGTACTTC.

This clone was seen more than once but under ten times. The chain employs TRBV4-2 and TRBJ1-5; D is unresolved. Germline V gene sequence: CDR1 LGHNA, CDR2 YNFKEQ. This CDR3 is built from 15 residues. V was shortened by 0 bases and J by 0 bases, with 6 bases between the two germline ends. The CDR3 sequence: CASSQDRGSNQPQHF. The DNA for the CDR3 is TGTGCCAGCAGCCAAGATCGAGGTAGCAATCAGCCCCAGCATTTT.

The chain recombines TRBV9 with TRBJ2-1; no firm D call. In germline, CDR1 is SGDLS, CDR2 YYNGEE. Trimming stripped 0 bases from V and 5 bases from J, with 9 bases between. The CDR3 sequence is 14 residues long. The CDR3 region is CASSVEMVDNEQFF. The CDR3 DNA is TGTGCCAGCAGCGTAGAGATGGTAGACAATGAGCAGTTCTTC.

The chain is built from TRBV18 and TRBJ1-2, with 8 bases aligning to TRBD1. V lost 6 bases to trimming and J lost 0 bases; unmatched junction nucleotides: 6. There are 15 residues in the CDR3. In germline, CDR1 is KGHSH, CDR2 LQKENI. The CDR3 sequence: CASSPGQEPNYGYTF. Here the CDR3 DNA reads TGTGCCAGCTCTCCGGGACAGGAGCCTAACTATGGCTACACCTTC.